Given below is one T cell receptor (beta chain) in context. The junction had 5 bases not matched to a gene; V was cut back by 4 bases and J by 6 bases. The CDR3 runs to 13 residues. Germline-derived CDR1 and CDR2 are MNHEY and SVGAGI. These data are taken from a study of blood T cell repertoires in COVID-19. Study-level information: Samples came from the United States, Italy and Spain, spanning acute and convalescent COVID-19. From T cells, B-cell-depleted T cells, or PBMCs came the material, which was cDNA or gDNA.

Original processing notes: Amplification of reference gene primers was used by the study to estimate nucleated cell counts. Repertoires were generated with immunoSEQ multiplex PCR, while TCRdb's copy carries only in-frame clones and drops some. The DNA gave D and trimming, while V, J and clone size come from that table. The sample contains some 200,000 clones, around 86% of which appear only once. The sequencing input was peripheral blood. The chain has TRBV6-5 and TRBJ1-1, with 7 bases identical to TRBD1. This receptor was identified in an elderly man with acute or convalescent COVID-19. CDR3 DNA sequence: TGTGCCAGCAGTTTCACAGGGGTGTCTGAAGCTTTCTTT. Amino acid sequence: CASSFTGVSEAFF.